There are a few counts of the clone carrying this T cell receptor (beta chain). The record originates from a study of T cells after yellow fever vaccination. Study-wide context: Preparation of the low-cell-number fractions used SMART-Seq v4 Ultra Low Input.

CDR3 size: 14 residues. With 6 bases removed from V and 1 base from J, the gap between germline ends came to 11 bases. The germline CDR1 and CDR2 sequences are SGHRS and YFSETQ. TCRdb itself ran the 5' RACE reads through MiXCR, one entry per CDR3 protein. The sample contains a few hundred thousand distinct CDR3 sequences, about 4% of which appear only once. This receptor was taken from a man aged 18 to 30 who received the YFV17D yellow fever vaccine. Sequencing was performed on PBMCs, taken 5 days after the yellow fever booster vaccination. The chain recombines TRBV5-1 with TRBJ2-1; no definite D call. The DNA of the CDR3 is TGCGCCAGCAACAAGGAAGGGTCCTACAATGAGCAGTTCTTC. Translated: CASNKEGSYNEQFF.